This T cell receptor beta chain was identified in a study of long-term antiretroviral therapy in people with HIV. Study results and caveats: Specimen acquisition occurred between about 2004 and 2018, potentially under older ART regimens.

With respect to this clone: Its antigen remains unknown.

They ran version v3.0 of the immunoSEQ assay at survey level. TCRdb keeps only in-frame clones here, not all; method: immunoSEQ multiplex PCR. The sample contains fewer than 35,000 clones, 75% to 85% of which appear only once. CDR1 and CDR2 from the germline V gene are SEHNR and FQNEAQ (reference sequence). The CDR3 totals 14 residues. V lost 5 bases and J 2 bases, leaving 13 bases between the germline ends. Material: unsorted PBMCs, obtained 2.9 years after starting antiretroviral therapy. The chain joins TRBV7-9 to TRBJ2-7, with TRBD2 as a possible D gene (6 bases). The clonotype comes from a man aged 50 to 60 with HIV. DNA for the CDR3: TGTGCCAGCAGCCCTTGGGGGGATACCTACGAGCAGTACTTC. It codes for CASSPWGDTYEQYF.